Presented here are 3 T cell receptor beta chains from one specimen sequenced in a study of CD8 T cells in Susac syndrome. A quantity of roughly 0.5 to 1 ug RNA underwent reverse transcription using random hexamers. TCRdb passed the immunoSEQ multiplex PCR reads through MiXCR, listing each CDR3 protein once. Among around 150,000 distinct CDR3 sequences listed, 94% were seen once. Sequenced material: CD8+ T cells from PBMCs. All receptors derive from a human donor in good health.

The chain has TRBV29-1 and TRBJ2-1; possible D gene TRBD2, 6 bases. The CDR3 has 9 amino acids. Trimming took 6 bases from V and 15 from J, leaving 12 bases between them. Germline V CDR1 and CDR2: SQVTM, ANQGSEA. CDR3 residues: CSVEGHRFF. CDR3 nucleotide sequence: TGCAGCGTGGAGGGCCACAGGTTCTTC.

This rearrangement joins TRBV19 to TRBJ2-7; 8 bases agree with TRBD2. The CDR3 loop spans 14 amino acids. Per the germline V gene, CDR1 is LNHDA and CDR2 is SQIVND (reference sequence). The V and J ends lost 7 bases and 7 bases, in that order; junction bases with no gene match: 12. CDR3 loop: CASTGSGALGEQYF. CDR3 DNA: TGTGCCAGTACCGGTAGCGGGGCTCTGGGGGAGCAGTACTTC.

The genes are TRBV28 and TRBJ2-2, with a tentative D call TRBD1 (6 bases). This CDR3 has 16 amino acids. CDR1 is MDHEN and CDR2 is SYDVKM in the germline V gene. V was cut by 7 bases and J by 2 bases, with 17 bases left in between. The CDR3 nucleotides are TGTGCCAGCATCCAAACCGGGACACCAAACACCGGGGAGCTGTTTTTT. It is translated as CASIQTGTPNTGELFF.